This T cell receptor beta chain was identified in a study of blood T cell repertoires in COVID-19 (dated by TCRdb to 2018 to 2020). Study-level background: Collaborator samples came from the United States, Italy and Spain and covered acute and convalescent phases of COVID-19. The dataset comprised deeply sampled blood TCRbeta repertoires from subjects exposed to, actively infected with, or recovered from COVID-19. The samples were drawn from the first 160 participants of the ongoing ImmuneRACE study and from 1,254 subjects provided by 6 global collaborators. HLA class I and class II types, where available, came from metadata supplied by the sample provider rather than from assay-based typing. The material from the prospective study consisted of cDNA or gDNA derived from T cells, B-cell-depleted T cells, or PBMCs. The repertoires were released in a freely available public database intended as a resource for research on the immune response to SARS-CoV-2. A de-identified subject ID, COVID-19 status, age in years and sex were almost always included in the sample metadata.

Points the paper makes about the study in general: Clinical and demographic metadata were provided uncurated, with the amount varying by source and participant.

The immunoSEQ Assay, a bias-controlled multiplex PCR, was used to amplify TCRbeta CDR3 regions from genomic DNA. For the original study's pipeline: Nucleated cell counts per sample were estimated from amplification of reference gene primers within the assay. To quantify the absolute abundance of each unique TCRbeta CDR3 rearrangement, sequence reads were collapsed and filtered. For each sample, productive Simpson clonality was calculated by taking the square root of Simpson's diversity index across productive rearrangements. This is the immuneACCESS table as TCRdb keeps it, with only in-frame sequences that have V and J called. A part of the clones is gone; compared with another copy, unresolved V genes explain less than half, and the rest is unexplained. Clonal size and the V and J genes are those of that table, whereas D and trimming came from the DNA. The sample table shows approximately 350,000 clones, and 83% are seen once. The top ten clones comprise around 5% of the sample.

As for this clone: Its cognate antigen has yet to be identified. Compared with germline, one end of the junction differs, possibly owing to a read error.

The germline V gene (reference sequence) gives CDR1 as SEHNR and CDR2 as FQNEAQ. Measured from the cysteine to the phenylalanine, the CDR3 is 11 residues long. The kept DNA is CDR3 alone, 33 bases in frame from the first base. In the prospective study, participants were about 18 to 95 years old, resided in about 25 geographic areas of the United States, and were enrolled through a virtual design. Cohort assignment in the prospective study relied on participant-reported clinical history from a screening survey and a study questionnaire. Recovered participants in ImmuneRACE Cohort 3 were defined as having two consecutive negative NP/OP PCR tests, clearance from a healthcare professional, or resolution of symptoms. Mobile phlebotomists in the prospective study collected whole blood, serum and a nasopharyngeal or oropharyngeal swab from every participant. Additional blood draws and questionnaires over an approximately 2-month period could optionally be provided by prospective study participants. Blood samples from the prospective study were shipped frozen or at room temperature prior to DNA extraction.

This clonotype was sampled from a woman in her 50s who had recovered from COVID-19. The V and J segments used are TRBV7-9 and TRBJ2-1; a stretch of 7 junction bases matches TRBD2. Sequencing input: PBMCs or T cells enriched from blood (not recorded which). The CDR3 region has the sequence CASSARDYPVF. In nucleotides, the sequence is TGTGCCAGCAGCGCCCGGGACTACCCGGTCTTC.